The rows below give T cell receptor beta chains drawn from one sample of a study of early T cells in non-severe SARS-CoV-2 infection. In TCRdb, the 5' RACE reads were re-called with MiXCR into one record per CDR3 protein. The sample lists about 70,000 distinct CDR3 sequences, 9.5% to 15% occurring once. The specimen was whole blood, collected at baseline. Receptor source: an adult who was a healthcare worker with PCR-confirmed SARS-CoV-2 infection or an uninfected control (not recorded which). The donor label of this sample is uncertain. Both conserved end residues are part of each CDR3. Each record gives: V gene, D gene, clone size, CDR3 length, J gene, CDR3 protein, CDR3 DNA. A D gene is named only where the DNA matches it firmly. Expanded clones get a size class; other rows say once, few or many, or leave the size out.

v_gene: TRBV4-1
d_gene: TRBD2
abundance: few
len: 20
j_gene: TRBJ2-2
CDR3aa: CASSQPNPGLAGVRTGELFF
CDR3nt: TGCGCCAGCAGCCAACCTAATCCGGGACTAGCGGGCGTAAGGACCGGGGAGCTGTTTTTT

v_gene: TRBV10-3
d_gene: NA
abundance: NA
len: 13
j_gene: TRBJ1-1
CDR3aa: CAISESSRGRAFF
CDR3nt: TGTGCCATCAGTGAGTCGAGTCGAGGAAGGGCTTTCTTT

v_gene: TRBV19
d_gene: TRBD2
abundance: many
len: 16
j_gene: TRBJ2-1
CDR3aa: CASSMGTSGSIDEQFF
CDR3nt: TGTGCCAGTAGTATGGGGACTAGCGGGAGTATCGATGAGCAGTTCTTC

v_gene: TRBV30
d_gene: NA
abundance: NA
len: 10
j_gene: TRBJ1-1
CDR3aa: CAWGYPEAFF
CDR3nt: TGTGCCTGGGGGTACCCTGAAGCTTTCTTT

v_gene: TRBV27
d_gene: NA
abundance: few
len: 14
j_gene: TRBJ2-7
CDR3aa: CASSLSGDVYEQYF
CDR3nt: TGTGCCAGCAGTTTATCCGGGGACGTCTACGAGCAGTACTTC

v_gene: TRBV30
d_gene: TRBD1
abundance: NA
len: 13
j_gene: TRBJ2-7
CDR3aa: CAWNPGTGDEQYF
CDR3nt: TGTGCCTGGAATCCCGGGACAGGGGACGAGCAGTACTTC

v_gene: TRBV9
d_gene: NA
abundance: few
len: 15
j_gene: TRBJ1-1
CDR3aa: CASSFHPQGNTEAFF
CDR3nt: TGTGCCAGCAGCTTCCACCCGCAGGGGAACACTGAAGCTTTCTTT

v_gene: TRBV5-1
d_gene: NA
abundance: few
len: 14
j_gene: TRBJ2-5
CDR3aa: CASSLRATLGTQYF
CDR3nt: TGCGCCAGCAGCCTACGGGCGACATTGGGGACCCAGTACTTC

v_gene: TRBV7-6
d_gene: NA
abundance: many
len: 15
j_gene: TRBJ2-1
CDR3aa: CASSLATGSYNEQFF
CDR3nt: TGTGCCAGCAGCTTAGCGACAGGTTCCTACAATGAGCAGTTCTTC

v_gene: TRBV29-1
d_gene: TRBD1
abundance: NA
len: 14
j_gene: TRBJ1-2
CDR3aa: CSVEDLTGGIGYTF
CDR3nt: TGCAGCGTTGAAGATTTGACAGGGGGGATCGGCTACACCTTC

v_gene: TRBV11-2
d_gene: NA
abundance: NA
len: 12
j_gene: TRBJ2-7
CDR3aa: CASSFSVRGQYF
CDR3nt: TGTGCCAGCAGCTTTTCGGTGAGAGGGCAGTACTTC

v_gene: TRBV2
d_gene: NA
abundance: NA
len: 14
j_gene: TRBJ2-5
CDR3aa: CASSGRALQETQYF
CDR3nt: TGTGCCAGCAGTGGGAGGGCCTTACAAGAGACCCAGTACTTC

v_gene: TRBV11-2
d_gene: NA
abundance: few
len: 13
j_gene: TRBJ2-1
CDR3aa: CASSLPLANEQFF
CDR3nt: TGTGCCAGCAGCCTCCCTCTAGCGAATGAGCAGTTCTTC

v_gene: TRBV6-2/TRBV6-3
d_gene: NA
abundance: NA
len: 15
j_gene: TRBJ1-2
CDR3aa: CASSLTVDGDYGYTF
CDR3nt: TGTGCCAGCAGCCTAACAGTTGATGGAGACTATGGCTACACCTTC

v_gene: TRBV14
d_gene: TRBD1
abundance: NA
len: 16
j_gene: TRBJ2-7
CDR3aa: CASSQVAGQGTYEQYF
CDR3nt: TGTGCCAGCAGCCAAGTCGCGGGACAGGGAACCTACGAGCAGTACTTC

v_gene: TRBV28
d_gene: NA
abundance: many
len: 11
j_gene: TRBJ2-3
CDR3aa: CASGNSDTQYF
CDR3nt: TGTGCCAGCGGCAACTCAGATACGCAGTATTTT

v_gene: TRBV4-1
d_gene: NA
abundance: NA
len: 16
j_gene: TRBJ1-5
CDR3aa: CASSQEWARGNQPQHF
CDR3nt: TGCGCCAGCAGCCAAGAGTGGGCGAGAGGCAATCAGCCCCAGCATTTT

v_gene: TRBV7-9
d_gene: NA
abundance: NA
len: 16
j_gene: TRBJ2-1
CDR3aa: CASSLGGGESYNEQFF
CDR3nt: TGTGCCAGCAGCTTAGGGGGCGGGGAATCCTACAATGAGCAGTTCTTC

v_gene: TRBV12-3/TRBV12-4
d_gene: NA
abundance: NA
len: 13
j_gene: TRBJ2-1
CDR3aa: CASSLTRGDEQFF
CDR3nt: TGTGCCAGCAGTTTAACTAGAGGCGATGAGCAGTTCTTC

v_gene: TRBV7-2
d_gene: NA
abundance: NA
len: 16
j_gene: TRBJ1-5
CDR3aa: CASSSLPRDSNQPQHF
CDR3nt: TGTGCCAGCAGCTCGCTACCCAGGGATAGCAATCAGCCCCAGCATTTT

v_gene: TRBV10-3
d_gene: TRBD2
abundance: many
len: 19
j_gene: TRBJ2-1
CDR3aa: CAISDPSGRADDSYNEQFF
CDR3nt: TGTGCCATCAGTGACCCTAGCGGGAGGGCCGACGATTCCTACAATGAGCAGTTCTTC

v_gene: TRBV9
d_gene: NA
abundance: few
len: 13
j_gene: TRBJ2-2
CDR3aa: CASSVVYTGELFF
CDR3nt: TGTGCCAGCAGCGTTGTGTACACCGGGGAGCTGTTTTTT

v_gene: TRBV5-1
d_gene: NA
abundance: NA
len: 12
j_gene: TRBJ2-5
CDR3aa: CASSAEQETQYF
CDR3nt: TGCGCCAGCAGCGCGGAGCAAGAGACCCAGTACTTC

v_gene: TRBV29-1
d_gene: TRBD2
abundance: NA
len: 14
j_gene: TRBJ2-5
CDR3aa: CSVPERGIVKTQYF
CDR3nt: TGCAGCGTCCCTGAGCGGGGGATCGTAAAGACCCAGTACTTC

v_gene: TRBV14
d_gene: NA
abundance: many
len: 15
j_gene: TRBJ2-3
CDR3aa: CASSRIGGPTDTQYF
CDR3nt: TGTGCCAGCAGTCGGATCGGGGGGCCCACAGATACGCAGTATTTT

v_gene: TRBV7-2
d_gene: NA
abundance: many
len: 15
j_gene: TRBJ1-4
CDR3aa: CASSLLPGFGEKLFF
CDR3nt: TGTGCCAGCAGCTTATTACCGGGCTTTGGTGAAAAACTGTTTTTT

v_gene: TRBV10-3
d_gene: TRBD1
abundance: many
len: 15
j_gene: TRBJ1-2
CDR3aa: CAISLAGQIPYGYTF
CDR3nt: TGTGCCATCAGCCTAGCGGGACAGATCCCCTATGGCTACACCTTC

v_gene: TRBV11-2
d_gene: NA
abundance: many
len: 13
j_gene: TRBJ2-3
CDR3aa: CASSLEGANTQYF
CDR3nt: TGTGCCAGCAGCTTAGAAGGAGCCAATACGCAGTATTTT

v_gene: TRBV14
d_gene: TRBD1
abundance: many
len: 13
j_gene: TRBJ1-1
CDR3aa: CASSQVGTGKAFF
CDR3nt: TGTGCCAGCAGCCAAGTGGGGACAGGAAAAGCTTTCTTT

v_gene: TRBV12-3/TRBV12-4
d_gene: NA
abundance: NA
len: 14
j_gene: TRBJ2-4
CDR3aa: CASSPTVAKNIQYF
CDR3nt: TGTGCCAGCAGCCCCACCGTAGCCAAAAACATTCAGTACTTC

v_gene: TRBV29-1
d_gene: TRBD1
abundance: NA
len: 13
j_gene: TRBJ2-2
CDR3aa: CSVEGQGAGELFF
CDR3nt: TGCAGCGTTGAGGGACAGGGGGCCGGGGAGCTGTTTTTT

v_gene: TRBV4-3
d_gene: NA
abundance: NA
len: 15
j_gene: TRBJ2-7
CDR3aa: CASSPVRGPIYEQYF
CDR3nt: TGCGCCAGCAGCCCCGTACGCGGGCCCATCTACGAGCAGTACTTC

v_gene: TRBV6-5
d_gene: TRBD1
abundance: NA
len: 14
j_gene: TRBJ1-2
CDR3aa: CASSFYRGPYGYTF
CDR3nt: TGTGCCAGCAGTTTCTACAGGGGTCCCTATGGCTACACCTTC

v_gene: TRBV30
d_gene: NA
abundance: NA
len: 14
j_gene: TRBJ2-2
CDR3aa: CAWSVGFRSGELFF
CDR3nt: TGTGCCTGGAGTGTGGGGTTTAGGTCCGGGGAGCTGTTTTTT

v_gene: TRBV12-3/TRBV12-4
d_gene: NA
abundance: many
len: 12
j_gene: TRBJ2-5
CDR3aa: CARLAGQETQYF
CDR3nt: TGTGCCCGCCTCGCAGGCCAAGAGACCCAGTACTTC

v_gene: TRBV20-1
d_gene: TRBD1
abundance: few
len: 16
j_gene: TRBJ2-4
CDR3aa: CSASDGTGVAKNIQYF
CDR3nt: TGCAGTGCTAGTGACGGGACAGGGGTCGCCAAAAACATTCAGTACTTC

v_gene: TRBV4-3
d_gene: NA
abundance: few
len: 15
j_gene: TRBJ1-4
CDR3aa: CASSQDWGEDEKLFF
CDR3nt: TGCGCCAGCAGCCAAGATTGGGGGGAGGATGAAAAACTGTTTTTT

v_gene: TRBV9
d_gene: TRBD2
abundance: few
len: 17
j_gene: TRBJ2-2
CDR3aa: CASSEQGLAGGTGELFF
CDR3nt: TGTGCCAGCAGCGAGCAAGGACTAGCGGGAGGGACCGGGGAGCTGTTTTTT

v_gene: TRBV5-1
d_gene: TRBD2
abundance: many
len: 14
j_gene: TRBJ2-7
CDR3aa: CASSGTSGIYEQYF
CDR3nt: TGCGCCAGCAGCGGGACTAGCGGGATCTACGAGCAGTACTTC

v_gene: TRBV11-2
d_gene: NA
abundance: few
len: 12
j_gene: TRBJ2-1
CDR3aa: CASSHIGVGQFF
CDR3nt: TGTGCCAGCAGCCACATTGGGGTTGGGCAGTTCTTC

v_gene: TRBV15
d_gene: NA
abundance: few
len: 17
j_gene: TRBJ2-1
CDR3aa: CATSRAGWGAPYNEQFF
CDR3nt: TGTGCCACCAGCAGAGCCGGGTGGGGGGCACCCTACAATGAGCAGTTCTTC

v_gene: TRBV10-1
d_gene: NA
abundance: few
len: 12
j_gene: TRBJ1-1
CDR3aa: CASSGDWGEAFF
CDR3nt: TGCGCCAGCAGTGGGGATTGGGGAGAAGCTTTCTTT

v_gene: TRBV4-3
d_gene: TRBD1
abundance: few
len: 17
j_gene: TRBJ2-7
CDR3aa: CASSRHVSGQGAYEQYF
CDR3nt: TGCGCCAGCAGCCGTCACGTCTCCGGACAGGGTGCCTACGAGCAGTACTTC

v_gene: TRBV18
d_gene: NA
abundance: many
len: 14
j_gene: TRBJ2-7
CDR3aa: CASSPAGHNYEQYF
CDR3nt: TGTGCCAGCTCGCCGGCGGGGCACAACTACGAGCAGTACTTC

v_gene: TRBV27
d_gene: NA
abundance: many
len: 13
j_gene: TRBJ1-5
CDR3aa: CASSWTGNQPQHF
CDR3nt: TGTGCCAGCAGTTGGACTGGAAATCAGCCCCAGCATTTT

v_gene: TRBV7-2
d_gene: TRBD2
abundance: many
len: 15
j_gene: TRBJ2-5
CDR3aa: CASSFQLAAQETQYF
CDR3nt: TGTGCCAGCAGCTTCCAACTAGCGGCCCAAGAGACCCAGTACTTC

v_gene: TRBV11-2
d_gene: TRBD2
abundance: many
len: 15
j_gene: TRBJ2-1
CDR3aa: CASSLASGGYNEQFF
CDR3nt: TGTGCCAGCAGCTTAGCTAGCGGGGGCTACAATGAGCAGTTCTTC

v_gene: TRBV4-3
d_gene: TRBD1
abundance: many
len: 15
j_gene: TRBJ1-4
CDR3aa: CASRDRGATNEKLFF
CDR3nt: TGCGCCAGCAGGGACAGGGGCGCAACTAATGAAAAACTGTTTTTT

v_gene: TRBV27
d_gene: TRBD1
abundance: NA
len: 16
j_gene: TRBJ1-2
CDR3aa: CASSLYGTGGFYGYTF
CDR3nt: TGTGCCAGCAGTTTATACGGGACAGGAGGGTTTTATGGCTACACCTTC

v_gene: TRBV6-1
d_gene: NA
abundance: NA
len: 11
j_gene: TRBJ1-1
CDR3aa: CASSELTEAFF
CDR3nt: TGTGCCAGCAGTGAACTGACTGAAGCTTTCTTT

v_gene: TRBV7-6
d_gene: TRBD2
abundance: many
len: 16
j_gene: TRBJ2-3
CDR3aa: CASSETSGGNTDTQYF
CDR3nt: TGTGCCAGCAGCGAGACTAGCGGGGGTAACACAGATACGCAGTATTTT

v_gene: TRBV11-2
d_gene: NA
abundance: many
len: 16
j_gene: TRBJ1-1
CDR3aa: CASSLVGRQLNTEAFF
CDR3nt: TGTGCCAGCAGCTTAGTAGGTCGGCAGCTTAACACTGAAGCTTTCTTT

v_gene: TRBV7-2
d_gene: NA
abundance: NA
len: 12
j_gene: TRBJ2-7
CDR3aa: CASSFERYEQYF
CDR3nt: TGTGCCAGCAGCTTCGAGCGCTACGAGCAGTACTTC

v_gene: TRBV27
d_gene: NA
abundance: few
len: 14
j_gene: TRBJ1-6
CDR3aa: CASRHRAGNSPLHF
CDR3nt: TGTGCCAGCAGACACAGGGCGGGTAATTCACCCCTCCACTTT

v_gene: TRBV7-3
d_gene: NA
abundance: many
len: 21
j_gene: TRBJ2-3
CDR3aa: CASSLTPPGVAATASTDTQYF
CDR3nt: TGTGCCAGCAGCTTAACGCCTCCTGGGGTAGCCGCGACCGCCAGCACAGATACGCAGTATTTT

v_gene: TRBV7-7
d_gene: NA
abundance: NA
len: 14
j_gene: TRBJ2-1
CDR3aa: CASSQGILDGEQFF
CDR3nt: TGTGCCAGCAGCCAGGGCATATTAGATGGTGAGCAGTTCTTC

v_gene: TRBV2
d_gene: NA
abundance: many
len: 12
j_gene: TRBJ2-7
CDR3aa: CASREQPYEQYF
CDR3nt: TGTGCCAGCCGTGAACAGCCCTACGAGCAGTACTTC

v_gene: TRBV10-2
d_gene: NA
abundance: NA
len: 14
j_gene: TRBJ1-1
CDR3aa: CASREGMGNTEAFF
CDR3nt: TGCGCCAGCAGGGAGGGTATGGGGAACACTGAAGCTTTCTTT

v_gene: TRBV4-3
d_gene: TRBD1
abundance: few
len: 17
j_gene: TRBJ1-4
CDR3aa: CASSPSTGQGRNEKLFF
CDR3nt: TGCGCCAGCAGCCCAAGCACCGGACAGGGCCGAAATGAAAAACTGTTTTTT